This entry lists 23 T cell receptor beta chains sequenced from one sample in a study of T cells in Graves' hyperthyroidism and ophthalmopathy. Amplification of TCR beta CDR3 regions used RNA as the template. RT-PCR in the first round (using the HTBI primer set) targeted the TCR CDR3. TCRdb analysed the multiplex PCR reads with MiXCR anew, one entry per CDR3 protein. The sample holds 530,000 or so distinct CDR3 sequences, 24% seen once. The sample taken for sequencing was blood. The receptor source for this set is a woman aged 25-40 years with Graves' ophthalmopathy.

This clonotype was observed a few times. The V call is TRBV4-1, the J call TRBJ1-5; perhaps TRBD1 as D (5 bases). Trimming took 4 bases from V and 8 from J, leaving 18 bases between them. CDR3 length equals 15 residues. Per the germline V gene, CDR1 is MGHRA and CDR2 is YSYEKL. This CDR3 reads CASSPPGWVLEPQHF. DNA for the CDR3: TGCGCCAGCAGCCCCCCAGGGTGGGTTTTAGAGCCCCAGCATTTT.

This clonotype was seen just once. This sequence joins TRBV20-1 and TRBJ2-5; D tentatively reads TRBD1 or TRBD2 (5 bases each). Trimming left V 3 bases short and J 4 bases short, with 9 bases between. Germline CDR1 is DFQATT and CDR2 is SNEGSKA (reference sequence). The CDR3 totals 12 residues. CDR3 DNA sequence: TGCAGTGCTAGCGGGGACGCAGAGACCCAGTACTTC. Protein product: CSASGDAETQYF.

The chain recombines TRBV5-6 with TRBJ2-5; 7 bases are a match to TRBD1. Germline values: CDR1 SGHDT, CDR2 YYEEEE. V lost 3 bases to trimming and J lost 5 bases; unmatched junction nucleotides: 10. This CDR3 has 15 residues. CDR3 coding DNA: TGTGCCAGCAGCTGGGCCTCACAGGGGTCGGAGACCCAGTACTTC. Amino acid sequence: CASSWASQGSETQYF.

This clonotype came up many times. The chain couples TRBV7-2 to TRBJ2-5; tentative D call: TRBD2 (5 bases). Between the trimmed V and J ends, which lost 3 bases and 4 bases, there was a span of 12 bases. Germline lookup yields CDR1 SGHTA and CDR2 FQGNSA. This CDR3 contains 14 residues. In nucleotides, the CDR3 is TGTGCCAGCAGCTTGGTCCCTCGGGGAGAGACCCAGTACTTC. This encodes CASSLVPRGETQYF. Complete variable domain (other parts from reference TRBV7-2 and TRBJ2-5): GAGVSQSPSNKVTEKGKDVELRCDPISGHTALYWYRQSLGQGLEFLIYFQGNSAPDKSGLPSDRFSAERTGGSVSTLTIQRTQQEDSAVYLCASSLVPRGETQYFGPGTRLLVL.

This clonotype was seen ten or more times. The CDR3 region has the DNA TGTGCCAGCAGCCCGCAGGGCCTTTTAGATCTCTATGGCTACACCTTC. The encoded protein is CASSPQGLLDLYGYTF. V gene TRBV11-2 combines with J gene TRBJ1-2, with D possibly being TRBD1 (5 bases). This CDR3 spans 16 amino acids. The germline V gene has CDR1 SGHAT and CDR2 FQNNGV. V lost 5 bases to trimming and J lost 4 bases, with 20 bases between them. The whole variable domain, remainder taken from reference TRBV11-2 and TRBJ1-2, is EAGVAQSPRYKIIEKRQSVAFWCNPISGHATLYWYQQILGQGPKLLIQFQNNGVVDDSQLPKDRFSAERLKGVDSTLKIQPAKLEDSAVYLCASSPQGLLDLYGYTFGSGTRLTVV.

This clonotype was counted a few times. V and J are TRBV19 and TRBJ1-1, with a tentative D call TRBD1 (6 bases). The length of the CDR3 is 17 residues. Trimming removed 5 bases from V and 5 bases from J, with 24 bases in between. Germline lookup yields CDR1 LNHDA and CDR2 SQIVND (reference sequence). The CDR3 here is CASSPATGGRVVTEAFF. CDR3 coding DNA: TGTGCCAGTAGTCCTGCAACGGGGGGGCGAGTTGTGACTGAAGCTTTCTTT.

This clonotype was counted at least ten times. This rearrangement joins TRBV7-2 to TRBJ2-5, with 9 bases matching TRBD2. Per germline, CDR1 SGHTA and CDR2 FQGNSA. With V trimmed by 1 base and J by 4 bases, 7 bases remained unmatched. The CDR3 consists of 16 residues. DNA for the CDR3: TGTGCCAGCAGCTTAGGTCCGGCGGGGGGGCCAGAGACCCAGTACTTC. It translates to CASSLGPAGGPETQYF.

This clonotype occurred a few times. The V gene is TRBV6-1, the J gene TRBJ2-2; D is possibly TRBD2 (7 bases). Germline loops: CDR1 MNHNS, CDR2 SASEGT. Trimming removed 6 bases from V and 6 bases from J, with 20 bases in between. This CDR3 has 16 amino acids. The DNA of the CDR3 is TGTGCCAGCAGCTCCATAGGAGGGGGGGCAGCCGGGGAGCTGTTTTTT. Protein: CASSSIGGGAAGELFF.

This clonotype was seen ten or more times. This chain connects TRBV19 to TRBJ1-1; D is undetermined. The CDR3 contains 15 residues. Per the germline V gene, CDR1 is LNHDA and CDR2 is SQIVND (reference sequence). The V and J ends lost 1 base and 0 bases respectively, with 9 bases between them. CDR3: CASSIARELNTEAFF. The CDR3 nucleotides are TGTGCCAGTAGTATAGCTCGAGAGCTGAACACTGAAGCTTTCTTT.

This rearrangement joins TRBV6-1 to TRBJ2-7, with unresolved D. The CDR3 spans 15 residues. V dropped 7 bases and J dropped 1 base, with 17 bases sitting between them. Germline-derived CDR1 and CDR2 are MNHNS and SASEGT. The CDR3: CASTQRTTASYEQYF. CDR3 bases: TGTGCCAGCACGCAAAGGACCACAGCATCCTACGAGCAGTACTTC.

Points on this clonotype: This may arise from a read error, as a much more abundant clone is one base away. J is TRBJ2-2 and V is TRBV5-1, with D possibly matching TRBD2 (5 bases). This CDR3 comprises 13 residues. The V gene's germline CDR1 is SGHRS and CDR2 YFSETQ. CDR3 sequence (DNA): TGCGCCAGCAGTGAGGTTGACACCGGGGAGCTGTGTTTT. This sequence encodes CASSEVDTGELCF.

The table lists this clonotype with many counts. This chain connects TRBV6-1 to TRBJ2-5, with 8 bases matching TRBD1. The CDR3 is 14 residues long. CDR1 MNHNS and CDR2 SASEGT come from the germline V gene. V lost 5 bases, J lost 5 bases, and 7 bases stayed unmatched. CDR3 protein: CASSKQGGRETQYF. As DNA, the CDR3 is TGTGCCAGCAGTAAACAGGGGGGCCGGGAGACCCAGTACTTC.

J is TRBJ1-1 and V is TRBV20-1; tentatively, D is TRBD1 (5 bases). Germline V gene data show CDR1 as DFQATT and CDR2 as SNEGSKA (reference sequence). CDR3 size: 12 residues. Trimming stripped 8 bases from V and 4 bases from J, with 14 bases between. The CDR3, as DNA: TGCAGTTCCCCCCCTGGGGGCACTGAAGCTTTCTTT. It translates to CSSPPGGTEAFF.

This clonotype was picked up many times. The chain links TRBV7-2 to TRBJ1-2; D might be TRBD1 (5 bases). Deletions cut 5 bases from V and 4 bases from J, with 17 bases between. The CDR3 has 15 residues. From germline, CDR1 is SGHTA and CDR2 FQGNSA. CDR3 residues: CASSSMGRVGYGYTF. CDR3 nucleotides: TGTGCCAGCAGCAGTATGGGCAGGGTTGGCTATGGCTACACCTTC.

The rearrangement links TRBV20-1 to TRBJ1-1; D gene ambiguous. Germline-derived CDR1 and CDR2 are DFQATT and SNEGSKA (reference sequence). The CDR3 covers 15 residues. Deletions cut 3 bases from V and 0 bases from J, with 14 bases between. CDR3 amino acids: CSARLSSIMNTEAFF. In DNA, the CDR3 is TGCAGTGCTAGGCTTTCCTCTATCATGAACACTGAAGCTTTCTTT.

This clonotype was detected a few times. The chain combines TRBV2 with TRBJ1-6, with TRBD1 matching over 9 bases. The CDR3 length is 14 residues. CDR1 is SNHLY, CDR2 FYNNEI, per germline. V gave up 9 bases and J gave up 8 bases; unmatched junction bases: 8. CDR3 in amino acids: CARGQGNFYSPLHF. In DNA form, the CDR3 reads TGTGCCAGAGGACAGGGGAATTTTTATTCACCCCTCCACTTT.

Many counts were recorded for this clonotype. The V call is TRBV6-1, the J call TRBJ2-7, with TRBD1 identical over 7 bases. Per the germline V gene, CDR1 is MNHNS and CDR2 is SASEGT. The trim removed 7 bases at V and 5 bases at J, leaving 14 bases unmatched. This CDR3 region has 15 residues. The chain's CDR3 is CASNLAAGGLNEQYF. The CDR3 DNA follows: TGTGCCAGCAATCTGGCGGCAGGGGGTCTAAACGAGCAGTACTTC.

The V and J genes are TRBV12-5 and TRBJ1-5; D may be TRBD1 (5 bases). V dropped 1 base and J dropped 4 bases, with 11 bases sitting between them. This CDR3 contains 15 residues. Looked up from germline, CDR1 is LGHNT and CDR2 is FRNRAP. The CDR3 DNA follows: TGTGCTAGTGGTTTGGGAGACAGAGAAAATCAGCCCCAGCATTTT. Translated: CASGLGDRENQPQHF.

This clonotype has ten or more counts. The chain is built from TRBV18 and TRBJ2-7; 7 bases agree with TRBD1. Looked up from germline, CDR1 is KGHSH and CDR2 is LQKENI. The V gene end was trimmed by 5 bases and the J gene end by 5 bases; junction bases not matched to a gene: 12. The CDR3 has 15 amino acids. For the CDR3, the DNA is TGTGCCAGCTCAACTATTACAGGGGAAGGCAACGAGCAGTACTTC. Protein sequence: CASSTITGEGNEQYF.

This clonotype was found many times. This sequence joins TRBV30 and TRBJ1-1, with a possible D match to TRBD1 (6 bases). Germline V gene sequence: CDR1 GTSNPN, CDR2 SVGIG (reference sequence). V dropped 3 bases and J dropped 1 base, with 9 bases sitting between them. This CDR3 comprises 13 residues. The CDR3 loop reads CAWSQDRNTEAFF. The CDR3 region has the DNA TGTGCCTGGAGCCAGGACAGGAACACTGAAGCTTTCTTT.

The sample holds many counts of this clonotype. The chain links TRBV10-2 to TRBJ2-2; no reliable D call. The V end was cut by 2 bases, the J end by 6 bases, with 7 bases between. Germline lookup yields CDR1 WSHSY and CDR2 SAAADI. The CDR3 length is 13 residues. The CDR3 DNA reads TGCGCCAGCAGTGAGGGTGTGGCCGGGGAGCTGTTTTTT. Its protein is CASSEGVAGELFF.

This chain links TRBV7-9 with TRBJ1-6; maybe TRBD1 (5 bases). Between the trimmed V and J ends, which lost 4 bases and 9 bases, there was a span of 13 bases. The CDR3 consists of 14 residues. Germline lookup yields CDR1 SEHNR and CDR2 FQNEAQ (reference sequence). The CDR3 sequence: CASSSRGQVSPLHF. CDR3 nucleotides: TGTGCCAGCAGCTCCCGGGGCCAAGTTTCACCCCTCCACTTT.

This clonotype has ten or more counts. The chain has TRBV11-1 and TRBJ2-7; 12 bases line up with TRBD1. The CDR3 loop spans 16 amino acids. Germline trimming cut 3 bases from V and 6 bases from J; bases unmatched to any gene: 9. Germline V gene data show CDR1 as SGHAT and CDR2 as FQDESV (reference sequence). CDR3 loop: CASSLPNGDRGPEQYF. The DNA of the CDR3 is TGTGCCAGCAGCTTGCCGAACGGGGACAGGGGGCCCGAGCAGTACTTC. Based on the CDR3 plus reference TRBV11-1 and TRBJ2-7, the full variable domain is EAEVAQSPRYKITEKSQAVAFWCDPISGHATLYWYRQILGQGPELLVQFQDESVVDDSQLPKDRFSAERLKGVDSTLKIQPAELGDSAMYLCASSLPNGDRGPEQYFGPGTRLTVT.